Below, 31 T cell receptor beta chains from the same sample are listed, as sequenced in a study of breast tumors, draining lymph nodes, adjacent tissues. TCRdb called the multiplex PCR reads again in MiXCR, with one record for every CDR3 protein. Here the sample spans fewer than 250,000 distinct CDR3 sequences, less than 40% being singletons. Axillary draining lymph nodes of breast cancer patients supplied the node samples. Sequencing used axillary lymph node tissue. These receptors originate from a female donor with breast cancer. Some clones in this sample may be carry-over from other donors' samples.

The J gene is TRBJ2-3, the V gene TRBV15; TRBD2 matches at 10 bases. This CDR3 region has 13 residues. The J segment lost 5 bases and the V segment lost 8 bases, leaving 4 bases of the junction unmatched. Germline values: CDR1 LNHNV, CDR2 YYDKDF (reference sequence). The CDR3 DNA follows: TGTGCCACCCTAGCGGGAGAGAAAGATACGCAGTATTTT. It codes for CATLAGEKDTQYF.

J is TRBJ2-1 and V is TRBV20-1, with 14 bases matching TRBD2. J was trimmed by 0 bases and V by 5 bases; bases with no gene match: 12. Germline CDR1 and CDR2: DFQATT and SNEGSKA (reference sequence). This CDR3 has 19 residues. As DNA, the CDR3 is TGCAGTGCTCCCCACCTGGGTGGGACTAGCGGGAGCTCCTACAATGAGCAGTTCTTC. Its translation is CSAPHLGGTSGSSYNEQFF.

This clonotype was seen at least ten times. The chain links TRBV19 to TRBJ2-7, with D perhaps matching TRBD2 (5 bases). The CDR3 covers 13 residues. V was pared by 5 bases and J by 3 bases, with 11 bases between. Germline CDR1 and CDR2: LNHDA and SQIVND (reference sequence). The CDR3, as DNA: TGTGCCAGTAGTCCCGCTAGCAGCTACGAGCAGTACTTC. Its protein is CASSPASSYEQYF.

This clonotype has ten or more counts. V usage is TRBV20-1 and J usage is TRBJ2-7, with 7 bases fitting TRBD1. Germline-derived CDR1 and CDR2 are DFQATT and SNEGSKA (reference sequence). CDR3 length equals 13 residues. Trimming took 7 bases from V and 2 from J; bases not matched to a gene: 8. The CDR3 coding sequence is TGCAGTGTCGAATCCGGGACAGCCTACGAGCAGTACTTC. Translation gives CSVESGTAYEQYF.

In this sample, this clonotype turned up many times. The J gene is TRBJ2-5, the V gene TRBV7-2; D is unclear. This CDR3 is 13 amino acids long. Germline V lookup: CDR1 SGHTA, CDR2 FQGNSA. Trimming shortened V by 1 base and J by 5 bases, and 8 bases separated the two germline ends. CDR3 in amino acids: CASSLVRLETQYF. The DNA for the CDR3 is TGTGCCAGCAGCTTAGTTAGGTTGGAGACCCAGTACTTC.

This clonotype showed up many times. The J gene is TRBJ2-1, the V gene TRBV5-5; 8 positions match TRBD1. J was trimmed by 12 bases and V by 4 bases; bases with no gene match: 6. Germline-derived CDR1 and CDR2 are SGHKS and YYEKEE (reference sequence). The CDR3 length is 12 residues. CDR3: CASSVGQGRQFF. CDR3 DNA sequence: TGTGCCAGCAGCGTAGGACAGGGCAGGCAGTTCTTC. Drawing the rest from reference TRBV5-5 and TRBJ2-1, the complete variable domain is DAGVTQSPTHLIKTRGQQVTLRCSPISGHKSVSWYQQVLGQGPQFIFQYYEKEERGRGNFPDRFSARQFPNYSSELNVNALLLGDSALYLCASSVGQGRQFFGPGTRLTVL.

The genes are TRBV11-3 and TRBJ1-1, with no clear D. The germline V and J ends were trimmed by 2 bases and 1 base, with 11 bases remaining between them. The CDR3 is 15 amino acids. Germline CDR1 and CDR2: SGHNT and YENEEA. CDR3 in amino acids: CASSLSSGGNTEAFF. DNA of the CDR3: TGTGCCAGCAGCTTATCCTCCGGTGGGAACACTGAAGCTTTCTTT. The variable domain in full, completed from reference TRBV11-3 and TRBJ1-1, reads EAGVVQSPRYKIIEKKQPVAFWCNPISGHNTLYWYLQNLGQGPELLIRYENEEAVDDSQLPKDRFSAERLKGVDSTLKIQPAELGDSAVYLCASSLSSGGNTEAFFGQGTRLTVV.

There are many counts of this clonotype. The V and J genes are TRBV14 and TRBJ2-7; no firm D call. In germline, CDR1 is SGHDN, CDR2 FVKESK. The CDR3 is made up of 13 amino acids. V was clipped by 4 bases and J by 2 bases, with 9 bases between them. CDR3 region: CASSLSLAYEQYF. The CDR3 DNA is TGTGCCAGCAGCCTCAGCCTAGCCTACGAGCAGTACTTC.

Many counts were recorded for this clonotype. The chain carries TRBV30 and TRBJ1-5; D remains ambiguous. V dropped 1 base and J dropped 6 bases, with 10 bases sitting between them. The CDR3 extends over 13 amino acids. Germline V CDR1 and CDR2: GTSNPN, SVGIG (reference sequence). The CDR3: CAWSGGSSQPQHF. In DNA, the CDR3 is TGTGCCTGGAGTGGTGGGTCCAGTCAGCCCCAGCATTTT.

This clonotype occurred many times. V and J are TRBV5-1 and TRBJ2-2; TRBD2 matches at 8 bases. The CDR3 covers 15 residues. V lost 1 base to trimming and J lost 6 bases; unmatched junction nucleotides: 5. In germline, CDR1 is SGHRS, CDR2 YFSETQ. CDR3 coding DNA: TGCGCCAGCAGCTTGAGCGGGAGAGGCGCCGGGGAGCTGTTTTTT. The encoded protein is CASSLSGRGAGELFF.

This clonotype appeared many times. V and J are TRBV10-3 and TRBJ2-5, with TRBD1 identical over 7 bases. Trimming at V came to 3 bases and at J to 1 base, leaving 2 bases not matched to a gene. Germline V gene lookup returns CDR1 ENHRY and CDR2 SYGVKD. The CDR3 spans 14 residues. The CDR3 bases are TGTGCCATCAGTGATGGGACAGCCCAAGAGACCCAGTACTTC. It yields the protein CAISDGTAQETQYF.

This clonotype was seen ten or more times. The CDR3 nucleotides are TGTGCCACCAGCAGATACGACAGGGCTGAGGAGCAGTACTTC. It specifies CATSRYDRAEEQYF. The chain is built from TRBV15 and TRBJ2-7; the match to TRBD1 covers 7 bases. CDR1 is LNHNV and CDR2 is YYDKDF in the germline V gene (reference sequence). V dropped 2 bases and J dropped 7; count of bases not matched to a gene: 8. This CDR3 region has 14 residues.

This rearrangement joins TRBV11-2 to TRBJ2-5, with 10 bases identical to TRBD1. The CDR3 consists of 15 residues. In germline, CDR1 is SGHAT, CDR2 FQNNGV. V lost 3 bases, J lost 5 bases, and 6 bases stayed unmatched. The chain's CDR3 is CASSFGTGEAETQYF. CDR3 DNA: TGTGCCAGCAGCTTCGGGACAGGGGAAGCGGAGACCCAGTACTTC. Full variable domain (outside the CDR3, taken from reference TRBV11-2 and TRBJ2-5): EAGVAQSPRYKIIEKRQSVAFWCNPISGHATLYWYQQILGQGPKLLIQFQNNGVVDDSQLPKDRFSAERLKGVDSTLKIQPAKLEDSAVYLCASSFGTGEAETQYFGPGTRLLVL.

At least ten counts were recorded for this clonotype. This sequence joins TRBV19 and TRBJ2-3; D is uncertain. This CDR3 is 14 amino acids long. Germline lookup yields CDR1 LNHDA and CDR2 SQIVND (reference sequence). Deletions cut 2 bases from V and 4 bases from J, with 10 bases between. CDR3 residues: CASSIRKGSDTQYF. CDR3 DNA: TGTGCCAGTAGTATAAGGAAGGGATCAGATACGCAGTATTTT.

This chain links TRBV2 with TRBJ1-2, with 10 bases aligning to TRBD1. With V trimmed by 8 bases and J by 1 base, 16 bases remained unmatched. Germline assignment: CDR1 SNHLY and CDR2 FYNNEI. The CDR3 runs 18 residues. CDR3 coding DNA: TGTGCCAGCCAACACCCCCCCGCAGACAGGGGGCATAACTATGGCTACACCTTC. It is translated as CASQHPPADRGHNYGYTF.

This clonotype was detected many times. The V and J genes are TRBV7-9 and TRBJ2-2, with 12 bases fitting TRBD2. Germline lookup yields CDR1 SEHNR and CDR2 FQNEAQ (reference sequence). V lost 1 base, J lost 6 bases, and 12 bases stayed unmatched. This CDR3 is built from 19 residues. The CDR3 loop is CASSLGTSGISGWPGELFF. The CDR3, as DNA: TGTGCCAGCAGCTTAGGGACTAGCGGGATCAGCGGATGGCCCGGGGAGCTGTTTTTT.

This clonotype appeared many times. The chain joins TRBV28 to TRBJ1-2; no clear D. V dropped 6 bases and J dropped 2 bases, with 4 bases sitting between them. Germline CDR1 MDHEN, CDR2 SYDVKM. The CDR3 is made up of 11 amino acids. The CDR3, as DNA: TGTGCCAGCAGATTGAACTATGGCTACACCTTC. The encoded protein is CASRLNYGYTF.

This clonotype was recorded many times. The chain joins TRBV6-4 to TRBJ1-5; D not resolved. This CDR3 spans 15 amino acids. CDR1 and CDR2 from the germline V gene are MRHNA and SNTAGT. The CDR3 DNA reads TGTGCTAAACCGCCCGCCCACCCTAGCAATCAGCCCCAGCATTTT. It codes for CAKPPAHPSNQPQHF.

This clonotype was found many times. CDR3 nucleotide sequence: TGCAGCGGATTCAGGAGCTCCTACAATGAGCAGTTCTTC. This sequence encodes CSGFRSSYNEQFF. This chain connects TRBV29-1 to TRBJ2-1; D uncertain. Germline V lookup: CDR1 SQVTM, CDR2 ANQGSEA. This CDR3 has 13 amino acids. V shed 7 bases and J shed 0 bases, with 10 bases lying between them.

This clonotype appeared many times. This CDR3 reads CASNQQGGKNIQYF. DNA for the CDR3: TGTGCCAGCAACCAACAGGGGGGAAAAAACATTCAGTACTTC. This sequence joins TRBV6-6 and TRBJ2-4; TRBD1 agrees at 8 bases. Germline V gives CDR1 MNHNY, CDR2 SVGAGI (reference sequence). The CDR3 extends over 14 amino acids. Unmatched junction bases numbered 6, after V lost 7 bases and J lost 4 bases.

V usage is TRBV28 and J usage is TRBJ1-5; D may be TRBD1 (5 bases). This CDR3 is 15 amino acids long. V was trimmed by 7 bases and J by 0 bases, leaving 13 bases between them. Germline values: CDR1 MDHEN, CDR2 SYDVKM. CDR3 DNA sequence: TGTGCCAGCACTCGGGGGGGGAGTAGCAATCAGCCCCAGCATTTT. Amino acid sequence: CASTRGGSSNQPQHF.

This clonotype was picked up many times. The chain joins TRBV25-1 to TRBJ1-5, with 10 bases fitting TRBD1. Germline V gene sequence: CDR1 MGHDK, CDR2 SYGVNS. The J segment lost 9 bases and the V segment lost 6 bases, leaving 11 bases of the junction unmatched. This CDR3 is built from 15 residues. CDR3 protein: CASSKGQGPSGPQHF. The CDR3 DNA follows: TGTGCCAGCAGCAAGGGACAGGGGCCGTCAGGGCCCCAGCATTTT.

The chain couples TRBV5-1 to TRBJ1-2; D uncertain. Germline-derived CDR1 and CDR2 are SGHRS and YFSETQ. This CDR3 is built from 12 residues. V shed 0 bases and J shed 8 bases, with 8 bases lying between them. This chain's CDR3 is CASSLGLAGYTF. The CDR3 DNA is TGCGCCAGCAGCTTGGGGCTAGCGGGCTACACCTTC.

The chain is built from TRBV12-3 or TRBV12-4 and TRBJ2-2, with 10 bases matching TRBD1. This CDR3 region has 14 residues. V gave up 6 bases and J gave up 3 bases; unmatched junction bases: 1. The CDR3 here is CASRGTGDTGELFF. The CDR3 DNA is TGTGCCAGCAGGGGGACAGGGGACACCGGGGAGCTGTTTTTT.

In this sample, this clonotype turned up a few times. The chain carries TRBV27 and TRBJ2-3; D possibly matches TRBD1 or TRBD2 (5 bases each). CDR1 is MNHEY, CDR2 SMNVEV, per germline (reference sequence). The CDR3 totals 14 residues. Trimming pared 3 bases from V and 4 bases from J, leaving 11 bases between. The CDR3 loop reads CASSLERGSDTQYF. In DNA form, the CDR3 reads TGTGCCAGCAGTTTGGAGAGGGGCTCAGATACGCAGTATTTT.

This clonotype was counted ten times or more. The genes are TRBV7-9 and TRBJ2-7; 15 bases agree with TRBD2. The germline V gene has CDR1 SEHNR and CDR2 FQNEAQ (reference sequence). V lost 7 bases, J lost 3 bases, and 4 bases stayed unmatched. CDR3 size: 15 residues. CDR3 loop: CASMRTSGGVYEQYF. The CDR3 DNA reads TGTGCCAGCATGCGGACTAGCGGGGGGGTCTACGAGCAGTACTTC.

This clonotype was counted many times. V and J are TRBV15 and TRBJ2-7, with 10 positions matching TRBD1. CDR3 length: 15 residues. The V gene end was trimmed by 3 bases and the J gene end by 4 bases; junction bases not matched to a gene: 6. CDR1 is LNHNV, CDR2 YYDKDF, per germline (reference sequence). The CDR3 DNA reads TGTGCCACCAGCAGGTCCGGGACAGGGGTGTACGAGCAGTACTTC. The encoded protein is CATSRSGTGVYEQYF.

The genes are TRBV5-1 and TRBJ2-1; 9 bases fit TRBD1. The germline gives CDR1 SGHRS, CDR2 YFSETQ. The CDR3 is 15 residues long. The J segment lost 1 base and the V segment lost 7 bases, leaving 6 bases of the junction unmatched. CDR3 residues: CASGADRGSYNEQFF. The DNA of the CDR3 is TGCGCCAGCGGCGCCGACAGGGGGTCCTACAATGAGCAGTTCTTC.

The chain links TRBV5-1 to TRBJ1-2; no definite D call. Germline V gives CDR1 SGHRS, CDR2 YFSETQ. Trimming took 3 bases from V and 0 from J, leaving 9 bases between them. CDR3 length: 14 residues. CDR3 nucleotide sequence: TGCGCCAGCAGCTCTTCCCCAGCTAACTATGGCTACACCTTC. This translates into CASSSSPANYGYTF. The full variable domain, completed using reference TRBV5-1 and TRBJ1-2, is KAGVTQTPRYLIKTRGQQVTLSCSPISGHRSVSWYQQTPGQGLQFLFEYFSETQRNKGNFPGRFSGRQFSNSRSEMNVSTLELGDSALYLCASSSSPANYGYTFGSGTRLTVV.

This clonotype was seen a handful of times. This clone may be a read error of a much larger clone one base away. The chain is built from TRBV20-1 and TRBJ2-1; D is unclear. CDR1 DFQATT and CDR2 SNEGSKA come from the germline V gene (reference sequence). The CDR3 runs to 14 residues. CDR3 sequence reads: CSVWGQSVYTEQFF. The CDR3 nucleotides are TGCAGTGTATGGGGTCAGTCGGTCTACACTGAGCAGTTCTTC.

This clonotype has a count of ten or more. This chain connects TRBV29-1 to TRBJ1-3; D call uncertain. V lost 1 base, J lost 0 bases, and 7 bases lay in between. Germline V gene sequence: CDR1 SQVTM, CDR2 ANQGSEA. This CDR3 is 14 amino acids long. The CDR3 reads CSVEGHFSGNTIYF. The CDR3 DNA reads as TGCAGCGTTGAAGGACATTTCTCTGGAAACACCATATATTTT.